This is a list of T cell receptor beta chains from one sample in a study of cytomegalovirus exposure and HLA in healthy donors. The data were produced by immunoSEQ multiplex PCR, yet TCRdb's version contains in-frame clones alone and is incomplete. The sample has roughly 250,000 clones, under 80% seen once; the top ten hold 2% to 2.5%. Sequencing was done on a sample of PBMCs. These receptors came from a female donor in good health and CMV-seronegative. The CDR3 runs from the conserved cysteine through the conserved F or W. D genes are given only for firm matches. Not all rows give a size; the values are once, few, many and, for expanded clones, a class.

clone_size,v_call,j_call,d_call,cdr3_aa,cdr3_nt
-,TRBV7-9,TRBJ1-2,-,CASSFLSRGGGYTF,TGTGCCAGCAGCTTTCTGTCTCGAGGGGGAGGCTACACCTTC
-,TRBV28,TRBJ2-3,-,CASSLRGHTQYF,TGTGCCAGCAGTTTAAGGGGCCATACGCAGTATTTT
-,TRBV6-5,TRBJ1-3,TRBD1,CASSPDKGQGNTIYF,TGTGCCAGCAGTCCTGATAAGGGACAGGGAAACACCATATATTTT
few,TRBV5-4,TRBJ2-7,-,CASSSNRVHEQYF,TGTGCCAGCAGCTCGAACAGGGTCCACGAGCAGTACTTC
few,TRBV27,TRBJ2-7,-,CASSLRGMGYEQYF,TGTGCCAGCAGTTTACGCGGGATGGGCTACGAGCAGTACTTC
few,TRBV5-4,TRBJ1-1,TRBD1,CASSLAQGALEAFF,TGTGCCAGCAGCTTGGCTCAGGGGGCTCTTGAAGCTTTCTTT
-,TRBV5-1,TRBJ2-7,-,CASSIDRPYEQYF,TGCGCCAGCAGCATCGACAGGCCCTACGAGCAGTACTTC
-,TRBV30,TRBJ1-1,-,CAWSVRSSTEAFF,TGTGCCTGGAGTGTACGGTCGAGCACTGAAGCTTTCTTT
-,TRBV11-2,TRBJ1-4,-,CASKSSIRTNEKLFF,TGTGCCAGCAAAAGCAGTATCAGGACTAATGAAAAACTGTTTTTT
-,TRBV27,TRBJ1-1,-,CASSLGPNTEAFF,TGTGCCAGCAGTTTAGGCCCGAACACTGAAGCTTTCTTT
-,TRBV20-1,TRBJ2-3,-,CSASPGSQYF,TGCAGTGCTAGTCCCGGGAGCCAGTATTTT
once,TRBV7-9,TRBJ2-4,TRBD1,CASSSRDREAKNIQYF,TGTGCCAGCAGCTCGAGGGACAGGGAAGCCAAAAACATTCAGTACTTC
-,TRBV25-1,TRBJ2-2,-,CASSEIFGDTGELFF,TGTGCCAGCAGTGAGATTTTCGGGGACACCGGGGAGCTGTTTTTT
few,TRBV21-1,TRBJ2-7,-,CASRSGGLYSYEQYF,TGTGCCAGCAGATCTGGCGGGCTCTACTCCTACGAGCAGTACTTC
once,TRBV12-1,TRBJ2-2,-,CASSFVPRGGRSGFATGELFF,TGTGCCAGCAGCTTTGTACCGAGGGGCGGGAGATCAGGTTTTGCCACCGGGGAGCTGTTTTTT
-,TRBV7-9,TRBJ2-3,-,CASSYSLSRTDTQYF,TGTGCCAGCAGCTACTCCCTCTCACGCACAGATACGCAGTATTTT
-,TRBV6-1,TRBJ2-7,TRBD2,CAGSKLDGRNEQYF,TGTGCCGGAAGTAAGCTGGACGGGAGGAACGAGCAGTACTTC
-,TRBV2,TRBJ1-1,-,CASSEEGMRTKAFF,TGTGCCAGCAGTGAAGAAGGGATGCGGACTAAAGCTTTCTTT
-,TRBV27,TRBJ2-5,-,CASSPSRGGPQETQYF,TGTGCCAGCAGTCCCTCGCGCGGGGGCCCCCAAGAGACCCAGTACTTC
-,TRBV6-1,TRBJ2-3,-,CASSYGNTQYF,TGTGCCAGCAGTTACGGTAATACGCAGTATTTT
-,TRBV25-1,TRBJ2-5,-,CASSEYGPQETQYF,TGTGCCAGCAGTGAGTATGGGCCCCAAGAGACCCAGTACTTC
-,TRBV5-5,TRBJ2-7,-,CASSSSWAGYEQYF,TGTGCCAGCAGCTCCAGTTGGGCGGGTTACGAGCAGTACTTC
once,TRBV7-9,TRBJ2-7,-,CASSPFAGHYEQYF,TGTGCCAGCAGCCCCTTCGCGGGGCACTACGAGCAGTACTTC